This T cell receptor beta chain is drawn from a study of OX40 agonist ivuxolimab in advanced cancers. Study-level results: Among the least clonally expanded were partial responders at 0.1-3.0 mg/kg. The mean number of expanded clones was higher in CD8+ T cells than in CD4+. Clonal expansion was seen in CD4+ and CD8+ blood T cells by week 6 at 0.1 to 3.0 mg/kg.

Comment on this clone: Antigen specificity is unknown.

The method was immunoSEQ multiplex PCR; TCRdb's version includes in-frame clones alone and lacks a portion of them. The data show around 72,000 clones, roughly nine tenths seen once. Germline values: CDR1 SGHRS, CDR2 YFSETQ. This CDR3 spans 14 amino acids. V shed 10 bases and J 7 bases; nucleotides not matched to a gene: 13. This specimen was CD4+ or CD8+ T cells sorted from blood, taken in a trial of the OX40 agonist ivuxolimab. The chain links TRBV5-1 to TRBJ2-1; 8 bases fit TRBD2. This clonotype originated in an adult with an advanced solid tumor such as melanoma, head and neck, liver or kidney cancer. CDR3 in DNA: TGCGCCTCAAGCTTGGGAGGACTAGCAAATGAGCAGTTCTTC. Translation: CASSLGGLANEQFF.